The source of this T cell receptor beta chain is a study of a mutant IDH1 vaccine in newly diagnosed glioma. Looking at the study overall: Treated patients were approximately 62% male, roughly 40% female, mean age approximately 41 years. Earlier treatment was radiotherapy, temozolomide, or both, with most getting both. Findings of the study overall: Pseudoprogression showed no apparent link to changes in top peripheral T cell clonotypes.

This CDR3 is 11 amino acids long. CDR1 and CDR2 from the germline V gene are SNHLY and FYNNEI. V lost 3 bases and J 8 bases, leaving 6 bases between the germline ends. Data came from immunoSEQ multiplex PCR; TCRdb stores just in-frame clones and leaves some out. In the table there are 68,000 or so clones, less than 85% of which are singletons. As for this clone: Antigen: not known.

As to time point: baseline, week 1 (first vaccination visit). Treatment indicated: pre-vaccination baseline after standard-of-care therapy. Sample: PBMCs, taken from a glioma patient treated with radiotherapy, temozolomide or both. This clonotype was obtained from a man between 45 and 60 years old with glioma. The chain carries TRBV2 and TRBJ2-3; D is unclear. This chain's CDR3 is CASSDQRTQYF. CDR3 sequence (DNA): TGTGCCAGCAGTGATCAGCGTACGCAGTATTTT.